One sample yielded the 32 T cell receptor beta chains listed below, sequenced in a study of cytomegalovirus exposure and HLA in healthy donors. The study ran its PCR with 60 Vbeta and 13 Jbeta primers. The repertoire was sequenced with immunoSEQ multiplex PCR; TCRdb's copy has only in-frame clones and lacks some. The table includes approximately 90,000 clones, over 70% detected once. The sample was PBMCs. The receptors shown here come from a boy aged 10-17 years in good health and CMV-seronegative.

This sequence joins TRBV7-8 and TRBJ2-7, with 8 bases matching TRBD2. J gave up 2 bases and V 5 bases, and 8 bases lay outside the gene matches. Germline loops: CDR1 SGHVS, CDR2 FQNEAQ. This CDR3 is 15 amino acids long. The CDR3: CASSAGGAGAYEQYF. CDR3 DNA sequence: TGTGCCAGCAGCGCGGGGGGAGCGGGAGCCTACGAGCAGTACTTC.

This clone was seen a few times. This sequence joins TRBV5-1 and TRBJ2-1; perhaps TRBD2 as D (6 bases). The CDR3 has 16 amino acids. V lost 2 bases and J lost 7, with 19 bases in between. CDR1 is SGHRS, CDR2 YFSETQ, per germline. Here the CDR3 reads CASSLGGVLPGNEQFF. The CDR3 region has the DNA TGCGCCAGCAGCTTAGGAGGGGTCCTTCCAGGGAATGAGCAGTTCTTC.

The V gene is TRBV7-2, the J gene TRBJ2-6; D is undetermined. This CDR3 has 15 residues. Trimming pared 2 bases from V and 0 bases from J, leaving 5 bases between. Germline CDR1 is SGHTA and CDR2 is FQGNSA. The CDR3 sequence is CASSLRSSGANVLTF. CDR3 coding DNA: TGTGCCAGCAGCTTAAGGAGCTCTGGGGCCAACGTCCTGACTTTC.

V and J are TRBV5-1 and TRBJ1-2, with D possibly TRBD1 on 6 matching bases. This CDR3 is built from 17 residues. V was trimmed by 4 bases and J by 8 bases, leaving 27 bases between them. Germline V gene lookup returns CDR1 SGHRS and CDR2 YFSETQ. Written as DNA, the CDR3 is TGCGCCAGCAGCACCCACGGGGCCGGAGCGGGGGCCATCGGCTACACCTTC. Its translation is CASSTHGAGAGAIGYTF.

The chain carries TRBV2 and TRBJ2-5, with 11 nucleotides matching TRBD1. The CDR3 contains 17 residues. After removal of 4 bases from V and 5 bases from J, the junction contained 12 bases not matched to a gene. Germline values: CDR1 SNHLY, CDR2 FYNNEI. The CDR3 reads CASSARTGGYSGETQYF. CDR3 bases: TGTGCCAGCAGTGCCCGGACAGGGGGCTATAGCGGCGAGACCCAGTACTTC.

The rearrangement joins TRBV6-6 to TRBJ2-3; no reliable D call. This CDR3 is built from 12 residues. V lost 8 bases to trimming and J lost 0 bases, with 6 bases between them. Germline V CDR1 and CDR2: MNHNY, SVGAGI (reference sequence). In DNA, the CDR3 is TGTGCCAGCCAAGCTAGCACAGATACGCAGTATTTT. This encodes CASQASTDTQYF.

The V call is TRBV11-3, the J call TRBJ2-3, with D possibly being TRBD1 (5 bases). The CDR3 covers 15 residues. Germline CDR1 SGHNT, CDR2 YENEEA. Trimming pared 0 bases from V and 3 bases from J, leaving 10 bases between. CDR3 DNA sequence: TGTGCCAGCAGCTTAGATGTGGCAGGGACAGATACGCAGTATTTT. As protein: CASSLDVAGTDTQYF.

The rearrangement joins TRBV10-2 to TRBJ2-7; tentatively, D is TRBD1 (5 bases). The V end lost 5 bases, the J end lost 3 bases, and 11 bases lay between the germline ends. The CDR3 consists of 13 residues. Germline V lookup: CDR1 WSHSY, CDR2 SAAADI. In nucleotides, the CDR3 is TGCGCCAGCAGTACCGGACACATCTACGAGCAGTACTTC. It is translated as CASSTGHIYEQYF.

This clone showed up just a few times. The rearrangement uses TRBV4-3 and TRBJ2-5; D might be TRBD1 (6 bases). V was trimmed by 1 base and J by 5 bases, leaving 14 bases between them. Germline V gives CDR1 LGHNA, CDR2 YSLEER. This CDR3 comprises 15 residues. The chain's CDR3 is CASSQGSGAGETQYF. DNA of the CDR3: TGCGCCAGCAGCCAAGGATCAGGGGCCGGGGAGACCCAGTACTTC.

Only one count was recorded for this clone. The gene calls are TRBV6-5 and TRBJ1-6; 8 bases line up with TRBD1. Germline V gene sequence: CDR1 MNHEY, CDR2 SVGAGI. Trimming at V came to 4 bases and at J to 7 bases, leaving 3 bases not matched to a gene. The CDR3 runs 14 residues. The CDR3 sequence: CASSSGQGNSPLHF. The CDR3 nucleotides read TGTGCCAGCAGTTCCGGACAGGGCAATTCACCCCTCCACTTT.

The table lists this clone with a few counts. The chain uses TRBV29-1 and TRBJ2-1, with a possible D match to TRBD1 (6 bases). The CDR3 loop spans 14 amino acids. V lost 0 bases and J 16 bases, leaving 22 bases between the germline ends. The germline V gene has CDR1 SQVTM and CDR2 ANQGSEA. The chain's CDR3 is CSVEDTFQGFGGFF. The DNA of the CDR3 is TGCAGCGTTGAAGATACATTCCAGGGGTTTGGGGGTTTCTTC.

The CDR3 protein is CASSYLGGRETQYF. CDR3 DNA sequence: TGTGCCAGCAGTTACCTAGGGGGCCGGGAGACCCAGTACTTC. The chain uses TRBV6-6 and TRBJ2-5, with TRBD1 matching 7 bases. Germline loops: CDR1 MNHNY, CDR2 SVGAGI (reference sequence). CDR3 length: 14 residues. After removal of 2 bases from V and 5 bases from J, the junction contained 5 bases not matched to a gene.

The gene calls are TRBV13 and TRBJ2-5; D uncertain. The CDR3 contains 13 residues. From germline, CDR1 is PRHDT and CDR2 FYEKMQ (reference sequence). V was cut by 4 bases and J by 3 bases, with 9 bases left in between. DNA for the CDR3: TGTGCCAGCAGCTCCTATCTCGAAGAGACCCAGTACTTC. Protein product: CASSSYLEETQYF.

V gene TRBV10-3 combines with J gene TRBJ2-7, with 11 nucleotides matching TRBD2. The CDR3 covers 17 residues. The V gene end was trimmed by 3 bases and the J gene end by 1 base; junction bases not matched to a gene: 8. Per germline, CDR1 ENHRY and CDR2 SYGVKD. The CDR3 loop is CAISERTSGRQSYEQYF. The CDR3 bases are TGTGCCATCAGTGAAAGAACTAGCGGGAGACAGTCCTACGAGCAGTACTTC.

V is TRBV7-8 and J is TRBJ1-2, with 7 bases that match TRBD1. The CDR3 totals 15 residues. Germline assignment: CDR1 SGHVS and CDR2 FQNEAQ. V dropped 4 bases and J dropped 0; count of bases not matched to a gene: 5. This chain's CDR3 is CASSSRDSSNYGYTF. The DNA for the CDR3 is TGTGCCAGCAGCTCAAGGGACAGCTCTAACTATGGCTACACCTTC.

The chain combines TRBV29-1 with TRBJ2-1; 8 bases agree with TRBD1. V was clipped by 0 bases and J by 6 bases; unmatched bases: 13. Germline V gene data show CDR1 as SQVTM and CDR2 as ANQGSEA. The CDR3 is 17 amino acids. CDR3 nucleotides: TGCAGCGTTGAAGATCGCAGTTGGGACAGGAGGTTCAATGAGCAGTTCTTC. It specifies CSVEDRSWDRRFNEQFF.

A remark on this clone: The final CDR3 position lacks the conserved phenylalanine or tryptophan, pointing to a likely read error. The limits of the CDR3 on the DNA are not certain, so only TCRdb's listed CDR3 is given. This chain links TRBV6-6 with TRBJ2-3; the table's D call, TRBD2, has no DNA check behind it. The germline V gene has CDR1 MNHNY and CDR2 SVGAGI (reference sequence). With termini counted, the CDR3 has 14 amino acids. CDR3 in amino acids: CASSYSREALQFPP.

The rearrangement uses TRBV7-9 and TRBJ2-5; weak D call: TRBD2 (6 bases). The V end lost 6 bases, the J end lost 1 base, and 12 bases lay between the germline ends. The CDR3 is 14 amino acids. Germline V lookup: CDR1 SEHNR, CDR2 FQNEAQ (reference sequence). CDR3 nucleotide sequence: TGTGCCAGCAGTTGGGACTCCCCCCAAGAGACCCAGTACTTC. This translates into CASSWDSPQETQYF.

CDR3: CASSGTVTYEQYF. The CDR3 DNA reads TGTGCCAGCAGTGGAACAGTGACCTACGAGCAGTACTTC. V usage is TRBV25-1 and J usage is TRBJ2-7; D gene ambiguous. Germline assignment: CDR1 MGHDK and CDR2 SYGVNS. V lost 4 bases, J lost 2 bases, and 9 bases lay in between. The CDR3 has 13 amino acids.

This chain joins TRBV18 and TRBJ1-6; 8 bases match TRBD1. The J segment lost 8 bases and the V segment lost 3 bases, leaving 0 bases of the junction unmatched. The CDR3 runs 13 residues. Germline CDR1 is KGHSH and CDR2 is LQKENI. CDR3 in DNA: TGTGCCAGCTCACCGACAGGGGATTCACCCCTCCACTTT. Its translation is CASSPTGDSPLHF.

This chain connects TRBV10-2 to TRBJ2-7; D might be TRBD2 (6 bases). Trimming left V 2 bases short and J 3 bases short, with 14 bases between. CDR1 and CDR2 from the germline V gene are WSHSY and SAAADI. The CDR3 spans 15 residues. The chain's CDR3 is CASSETGLISYEQYF. Here the CDR3 DNA reads TGCGCCAGCAGTGAGACCGGACTAATTAGCTACGAGCAGTACTTC.

The chain recombines TRBV7-9 with TRBJ1-1; D uncertain. The CDR3 is made up of 14 amino acids. The germline V gene has CDR1 SEHNR and CDR2 FQNEAQ (reference sequence). The germline V and J ends were trimmed by 5 bases and 1 base, with 11 bases remaining between them. CDR3 sequence reads: CASSDNGRNTEAFF. CDR3 nucleotide sequence: TGTGCCAGCAGCGACAACGGGAGGAACACTGAAGCTTTCTTT.

The chain couples TRBV29-1 to TRBJ2-3; 9 bases match TRBD2. From germline, CDR1 is SQVTM and CDR2 ANQGSEA. Losses at the gene ends were 6 bases for V and 2 bases for J; bases not matched to a gene: 12. The CDR3 contains 16 residues. The CDR3 bases are TGCAGCGTGACGCGAGGGCTAGCGGGGCCCACAGATACGCAGTATTTT. Residues: CSVTRGLAGPTDTQYF.

This clone was picked up one time. The rearrangement joins TRBV23-1 to TRBJ1-6; D gene uncertain. TRBV23-1 is an open reading frame whose function is uncertain. The CDR3 covers 11 residues. V gave up 6 bases and J gave up 13 bases, with 10 bases separating them. The DNA of the CDR3 is TGCGCCAGCAGGCGGACTTCCCCCCTCCACTTT. Translated: CASRRTSPLHF.

The chain is built from TRBV29-1 and TRBJ2-7, with 7 bases matching TRBD1. J gave up 2 bases and V 6 bases, and 7 bases lay outside the gene matches. Germline V gene sequence: CDR1 SQVTM, CDR2 ANQGSEA. There are 13 residues in the CDR3. The CDR3 sequence is CSVRQGTTYEQYF. In DNA, the CDR3 is TGCAGCGTCCGACAGGGAACCACCTACGAGCAGTACTTC.

The rearrangement links TRBV6-5 to TRBJ2-3; 9 bases agree with TRBD1. The CDR3 spans 16 residues. J lost 7 bases, V lost 0 bases, and 8 bases had no gene match. Germline V lookup: CDR1 MNHEY, CDR2 SVGAGI. The CDR3 region is CASSYSPRQGVNTQYF. The CDR3 nucleotides read TGTGCCAGCAGTTACTCACCCCGACAGGGGGTAAATACGCAGTATTTT.

CDR3 in DNA: TGTGCCAGCAGTACTATGAATGAGCAGTTCTTC. The encoded protein is CASSTMNEQFF. V and J are TRBV6-6 and TRBJ2-1, with D unclear. CDR1 and CDR2 (germline): MNHNY, SVGAGI (reference sequence). CDR3 length equals 11 residues. V gave up 5 bases and J gave up 7 bases, with 6 bases separating them.

J is TRBJ2-7 and V is TRBV6-5, with D possibly being TRBD2 (5 bases). With 2 bases removed from V and 3 bases from J, the gap between germline ends came to 8 bases. The CDR3 length is 13 residues. Germline loops: CDR1 MNHEY, CDR2 SVGAGI. This CDR3 is CASSYPGGYEQYF. CDR3 in DNA: TGTGCCAGCAGTTACCCCGGAGGCTACGAGCAGTACTTC.

V usage is TRBV5-1 and J usage is TRBJ2-5; 8 nucleotides line up with TRBD1. Germline trimming cut 4 bases from V and 6 bases from J; bases unmatched to any gene: 8. CDR3 size: 14 residues. Looked up from germline, CDR1 is SGHRS and CDR2 is YFSETQ. The CDR3 reads CASSAGQGKQTQYF. The CDR3 region has the DNA TGCGCCAGCAGCGCAGGACAGGGCAAACAGACCCAGTACTTC.

The J gene is TRBJ2-1, the V gene TRBV20-1; D may be TRBD1 (6 bases). The V and J ends lost 0 bases and 15 bases respectively, with 12 bases between them. CDR1 DFQATT and CDR2 SNEGSKA come from the germline V gene (reference sequence). This CDR3 spans 11 amino acids. The CDR3 DNA follows: TGCAGTGCTAGAGATCGGGGACAAGGGTTCTTC. Translation: CSARDRGQGFF.

A few counts support this clone. The rearrangement joins TRBV4-2 to TRBJ1-5; D possibly corresponds to TRBD1 (6 bases). This CDR3 has 17 residues. CDR1 LGHNA and CDR2 YNFKEQ come from the germline V gene. Trimming shortened V by 1 base and J by 6 bases, and 19 bases separated the two germline ends. DNA for the CDR3: TGTGCCAGCAGCCAAGGGTCGGCGGGGGCGGGGGGTCAGCCCCAGCATTTT. It is translated as CASSQGSAGAGGQPQHF.

The chain combines TRBV6-5 with TRBJ1-2; 7 bases are shared with TRBD1. The length of the CDR3 is 16 residues. Germline CDR1 and CDR2: MNHEY and SVGAGI. V shed 0 bases, J shed 4 bases, and the junction held 8 bases outside the gene matches. CDR3 in amino acids: CASSYSLGRQGYGYTF. The CDR3 bases are TGTGCCAGCAGTTACTCATTGGGGCGACAGGGCTATGGCTACACCTTC.